The rows below give T cell receptor beta chains drawn from one sample of a study of blood T cell repertoires in COVID-19. Sequencing used immunoSEQ multiplex PCR; TCRdb keeps in-frame clones, though not all of them. This sample has roughly 38,000 clones, with roughly 90% found just once. The sample comprised peripheral blood. The receptors were gathered from a man aged 65-85 years with acute or convalescent COVID-19. Each CDR3 is given with its conserved first and last residue. D genes are given only for firm matches.

TRBJ1-5 TRBV28 - TGTGCCAGCAGTTCGGGGGTCAGCAATCAGCCCCAGCATTTT CASSSGVSNQPQHF
TRBJ1-4 TRBV9 TRBD1 TGTGCCAGCAGCTTCCGGGACAGTCGCAATGAAAAACTGTTTTTT CASSFRDSRNEKLFF
TRBJ2-1 TRBV11-3 - TGTGCCAGCAGCTTATTAAGCGGTTCCGAGCAGTTCTTC CASSLLSGSEQFF
TRBJ2-7 TRBV6-1 TRBD1 TGTGCCAGCAGTGAAGCCCGGACAGGGCTGATGAGCGAGCAGTACTTC CASSEARTGLMSEQYF
TRBJ2-1 TRBV11-3 TRBD2 TGTGCCAGCAGCTTAGATTTTAGCGGGGGCTACAATGAGCAGTTCTTC CASSLDFSGGYNEQFF
TRBJ2-2 TRBV9 TRBD2 TGTGCCAGCAGCCCCGGGACTAGACACACCGGGGAGCTGTTTTTT CASSPGTRHTGELFF
TRBJ2-5 TRBV24-1 TRBD2 TGTGCCACCCGTGGGGGGGAAAAGGAGACCCAGTACTTC CATRGGEKETQYF
TRBJ1-4 TRBV10-3 TRBD1 TGTGCCATCAGTAGAGGACAGGGGGCTGAAAAACTGTTTTTT CAISRGQGAEKLFF
TRBJ2-7 TRBV7-2 TRBD1 TGTGCCAGCAGCTTAGCGTCGGACAGGGGAGGCTACGAGCAGTACTTC CASSLASDRGGYEQYF
TRBJ2-1 TRBV10-3 TRBD2 TGTGCCATCAGTCCCAGCGGGAACCTCAACAATGAGCAGTTCTTC CAISPSGNLNNEQFF
TRBJ2-3 TRBV6-5 - TGTGCCAGCAGGTCCCCGTGGGCCACCGATACGCAGTATTTT CASRSPWATDTQYF
TRBJ2-1 TRBV19 - TGTGCCACTCAGGGGCAGGAGGCCAATGAGCAGTTCTTC CATQGQEANEQFF
TRBJ2-6 TRBV5-4 TRBD2 TGTGCCAGCAGCCGGAGCGGGAGGGCTGGGGCCAACGTCCTGACTTTC CASSRSGRAGANVLTF
TRBJ2-5 TRBV29-1 TRBD1 TGCAGCGCCCCGGGACAGGGAGAGGAGACCCAGTACTTC CSAPGQGEETQYF
TRBJ2-7 TRBV5-1 TRBD2 TGCGCCAGCAGCTTGTCTAGCGGGGAAACCTACGAGCAGTACTTC CASSLSSGETYEQYF